The T cell receptor (beta chain) under discussion was sequenced for a study of Graves' ophthalmopathy and Graves' hyperthyroidism. Overall study findings and caveats: Blood contained most expanded thyroid clonotypes exceeding 0.001 frequency.

Germline V gives CDR1 SEHNR, CDR2 FQNEAQ (reference sequence). Trimming cost V 1 base and J 7 bases; bases outside gene matches: 4. The CDR3 sequence is 14 residues long. The study amplified TCR beta CDR3 regions using RNA transcripts. First-round RT-PCR relied on HTBI primers, and a second-round multiplex PCR came next. TCRdb re-analysed the multiplex PCR reads in MiXCR, keeping a single row per CDR3 protein. The sample has about 550,000 distinct CDR3 sequences, about two fifths seen once. Serum thyroxine and TRAb, along with clinical symptoms, thyroid ultrasound and orbital computed tomography, were what diagnosis relied on. This clonotype was seen only a few times. Its target is not known.

The chain combines TRBV7-9 with TRBJ2-7; the match to TRBD1 covers 10 bases. The sample consisted of peripheral blood or thyroid tissue (not recorded which). The TCR originated in an adult man with Graves' hyperthyroidism. CDR3 residues: CASSLGQGANEQYF. In DNA form, the CDR3 reads TGTGCCAGCAGCTTAGGACAGGGGGCGAATGAGCAGTACTTC.